This T cell receptor beta chain came from a study of T cells after yellow fever vaccination. Study-level results: In post-booster samples, most primary-vaccination clones reappeared (about 95% CD4, about 90% CD8). Repertoires sorted by FACS could include abundant clonotypes that are contaminants from the bulk population.

This clonotype was seen only a few times. What it binds is not known. Trimming removed 2 bases from V and 7 bases from J, with 12 bases in between. The CDR3 has 14 residues. The study made its TCR cDNA through 5'RACE template switching. That step introduced a universal primer site along with UMIs. One entry per CDR3 protein, called by TCRdb with MiXCR from the 5' RACE reads. The sample includes 100,000 to 150,000 distinct CDR3 sequences, approximately 16% of them seen just once. This rearrangement joins TRBV12-3 or TRBV12-4 to TRBJ1-5, with a weak D call TRBD1 (6 bases). The TCR originated in a man in his late teens or twenties who received the YFV17D yellow fever vaccine. The sample here was CD8+ T cells sorted from PBMCs, taken 5 days after the yellow fever booster vaccination. This CDR3 reads CASSLLAGEQPQHF. CDR3 sequence (DNA): TGTGCCAGCAGTTTATTGGCAGGGGAACAGCCCCAGCATTTT.